This T cell receptor beta chain was profiled in a study of shared clonotypes between healthy human individuals. Overall study: Per donor, CD8 memory used one plate, CD8 naive used two, CD4 memory used three and CD4 naive used three.

When replicate PCRs were run on sorted subsets, they used approximately 210 ng DNA, 30,000 to 35,000 T cell genomes. Measured with immunoSEQ multiplex PCR; TCRdb has only the in-frame clones, and not every one. There are about 2 million clones in the sample; about 95% occur only once, and 1% to 1.5% lies in the top ten. The naive CD8 fraction comprised CD45RO-negative cells positively selected for CCR7 and excluded terminally differentiated effector memory CD45RA+ cells. With V trimmed by 3 bases and J by 8 bases, 12 bases remained unmatched. Germline CDR1 MGHRA, CDR2 YSYEKL. This CDR3 region has 17 residues.

V is TRBV4-1 and J is TRBJ1-4; 10 nucleotides line up with TRBD1. The sequence was obtained from a man in his late teens or twenties in good health. Input material: naive CD8+ T cells sorted from blood. CDR3 DNA: TGCGCCAGCAGCCAGGTGGTCCGGGACAGGGGTGAAGAAAAACTGTTTTTT. Translating gives CASSQVVRDRGEEKLFF.